This T cell receptor beta chain was recorded in a study of early T cells in non-severe SARS-CoV-2 infection. The protocol attached unique molecular identifiers to individual cDNA molecules. TCRdb analysed the 5' RACE reads with MiXCR anew, one entry per CDR3 protein. The table includes approximately 69,000 distinct CDR3 sequences, 9.5% to 15% detected once. The CDR3 consists of 16 residues. Germline assignment: CDR1 SGHRS and CDR2 YFSETQ. The V and J ends lost 7 bases and 6 bases, in that order; junction bases with no gene match: 15. Here the sequenced sample was whole blood, taken at baseline. The receptor's source is an adult who was a healthcare worker with PCR-confirmed SARS-CoV-2 infection or an uninfected control (not recorded which). This rearrangement joins TRBV5-1 to TRBJ2-1; 8 nucleotides line up with TRBD1. The CDR3 reads CASLPAGGQLSNEQFF. CDR3 sequence (DNA): TGCGCCAGCCTTCCCGCAGGGGGCCAGTTGAGCAATGAGCAGTTCTTC.